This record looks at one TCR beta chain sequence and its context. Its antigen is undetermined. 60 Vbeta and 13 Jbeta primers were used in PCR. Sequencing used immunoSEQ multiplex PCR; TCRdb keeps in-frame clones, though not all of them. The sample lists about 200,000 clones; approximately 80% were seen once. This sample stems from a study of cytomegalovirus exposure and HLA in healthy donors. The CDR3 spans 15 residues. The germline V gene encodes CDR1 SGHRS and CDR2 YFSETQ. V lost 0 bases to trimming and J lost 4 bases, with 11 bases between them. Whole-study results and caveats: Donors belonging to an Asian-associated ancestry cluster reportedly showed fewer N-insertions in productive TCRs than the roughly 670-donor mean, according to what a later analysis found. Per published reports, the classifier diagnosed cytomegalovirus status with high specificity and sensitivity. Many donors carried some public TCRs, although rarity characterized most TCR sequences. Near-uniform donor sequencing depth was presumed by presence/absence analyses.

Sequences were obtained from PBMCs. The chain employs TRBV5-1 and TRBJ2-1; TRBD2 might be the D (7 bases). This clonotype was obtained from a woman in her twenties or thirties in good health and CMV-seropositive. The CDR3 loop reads CASSLVGGPYNEQFF. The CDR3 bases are TGCGCCAGCAGCTTGGTCGGGGGGCCGTACAATGAGCAGTTCTTC.